The 29 T cell receptor beta chains below were found in one sample sequenced in a study of blood T cells in healthy people across ages. A second about 6 to 12 cycle PCR used barcoded and J-beta primers. TCRdb passed the 5' RACE reads through MiXCR, listing each CDR3 protein once. This sample has about 640,000 distinct CDR3 sequences, with roughly 50% found just once. The sequenced sample consisted of blood. All receptors derive from a man aged 60-69 years in good health.

This chain connects TRBV5-6 to TRBJ2-5; D not resolved. The CDR3 length is 12 residues. CDR1 and CDR2 from the germline V gene are SGHDT and YYEEEE. V lost 2 bases, J lost 5 bases, and 7 bases lay in between. The CDR3 reads CASSFFRETQYF. The CDR3 DNA reads TGTGCCAGCAGCTTTTTCCGGGAGACCCAGTACTTC.

The genes are TRBV12-3 or TRBV12-4 and TRBJ2-3, with D maybe TRBD2 (6 bases). This CDR3 is built from 15 residues. The V end lost 6 bases, the J end lost 3 bases, and 16 bases lay between the germline ends. The CDR3 protein is CASRRGEGYTDTQYF. The CDR3 DNA is TGTGCCAGCAGGCGGGGAGAAGGCTATACAGATACGCAGTATTTT.

The chain links TRBV29-1 to TRBJ2-3, with 7 bases lining up with TRBD2. Germline V gene data show CDR1 as SQVTM and CDR2 as ANQGSEA. After removal of 0 bases from V and 4 bases from J, the junction contained 1 base not matched to a gene. This CDR3 contains 13 residues. CDR3 coding DNA: TGCAGCGTTGAAGACGGGGGGTCAGATACGCAGTATTTT. It encodes CSVEDGGSDTQYF.

This clonotype turned up a few times. The chain employs TRBV10-3 and TRBJ1-2; 12 positions agree with TRBD1. From germline, CDR1 is ENHRY and CDR2 SYGVKD. The CDR3 has 15 amino acids. Unmatched junction bases numbered 7, after V lost 4 bases and J lost 7 bases. CDR3 sequence (DNA): TGTGCCATCAGTGGACCGGGACAGGGGGCGCTTGGCTACACCTTC. It codes for CAISGPGQGALGYTF.

V gene TRBV3-1 combines with J gene TRBJ2-1; TRBD2 aligns across 12 bases. V trimming: 5 bases; J trimming: 3 bases; junction bases outside the gene matches: 5. The CDR3 runs 16 residues. Germline V gene sequence: CDR1 LGHDT, CDR2 YNNKEL (reference sequence). The CDR3: CASSIPGLAGYNEQFF. The DNA of the CDR3 is TGTGCCAGCAGCATACCGGGACTAGCGGGCTACAATGAGCAGTTCTTC.

This clonotype appeared a few times. This chain connects TRBV29-1 to TRBJ1-2; TRBD1 is a possible D gene (5 bases). The V gene lost 2 bases and the J gene lost 5 bases, with 15 bases spanning the gap. This CDR3 contains 14 residues. The germline gives CDR1 SQVTM, CDR2 ANQGSEA. This CDR3 is CSVESRARGYGYTF. Here the CDR3 DNA reads TGCAGCGTTGAAAGCAGGGCGAGAGGTTATGGCTACACCTTC.

The rearrangement links TRBV7-3 to TRBJ2-1, with D possibly matching TRBD2 (6 bases). Looked up from germline, CDR1 is SGHTA and CDR2 is FQGTGA. The CDR3 has 16 residues. Trimming left V 5 bases short and J 4 bases short, with 18 bases between. CDR3 DNA sequence: TGTGCCAGCAGCGGGGGGTCGCTGGGGGGTTACAATGAGCAGTTCTTC. Translated: CASSGGSLGGYNEQFF. Drawing the rest from reference TRBV7-3 and TRBJ2-1, the complete variable domain is GAGVSQTPSNKVTEKGKYVELRCDPISGHTALYWYRQSLGQGPEFLIYFQGTGAADDSGLPNDRFFAVRPEGSVSTLKIQRTERGDSAVYLCASSGGSLGGYNEQFFGPGTRLTVL.

The chain carries TRBV4-1 and TRBJ1-2; 9 nucleotides align to TRBD1. With V trimmed by 1 base and J by 7 bases, 4 bases remained unmatched. This CDR3 is 14 amino acids long. Germline V CDR1 and CDR2: MGHRA, YSYEKL. The CDR3 coding sequence is TGCGCCAGCAGCCAAGCCGGGACAGGGATTGGCTACACCTTC. Protein product: CASSQAGTGIGYTF.

The rearrangement uses TRBV18 and TRBJ2-4; 8 bases match TRBD1. Near its end, the DNA agrees better with TRBJ2-5, so the J call may be wrong. Germline V CDR1 and CDR2: KGHSH, LQKENI. This CDR3 contains 14 residues. CDR3 region: CASSPQGAQETQYF. The CDR3 coding sequence is TGTGCCAGCTCGCCTCAGGGGGCTCAAGAGACCCAGTACTTC.

This clonotype was detected only a few times. This sequence joins TRBV5-1 and TRBJ1-4; D gene uncertain. Germline values: CDR1 SGHRS, CDR2 YFSETQ. V shed 0 bases and J shed 3 bases, with 6 bases lying between them. The length of the CDR3 is 14 residues. The CDR3 DNA reads as TGCGCCAGCAGCTTGGGAACGCCTAATGAAAAACTGTTTTTT. This translates into CASSLGTPNEKLFF.

The sample holds a few counts of this clonotype. The chain joins TRBV15 to TRBJ2-7, with 9 bases identical to TRBD1. Germline V gene sequence: CDR1 LNHNV, CDR2 YYDKDF (reference sequence). The J segment lost 3 bases and the V segment lost 0 bases, leaving 12 bases of the junction unmatched. The CDR3 length is 18 residues. The CDR3 coding sequence is TGTGCCACCAGCAGAGATTATGGTGGTACGACAGGGGGCTACGAGCAGTACTTC. Translating gives CATSRDYGGTTGGYEQYF.

This clonotype was seen only a few times. The J gene is TRBJ1-1, the V gene TRBV12-3 or TRBV12-4; a possible D gene is TRBD1 (6 bases). The CDR3 contains 13 residues. The germline V and J ends were trimmed by 9 bases and 3 bases, with 14 bases remaining between them. The CDR3 DNA is TGTGCCAGTACCGGGACAAGCTACACTGAAGCTTTCTTT. Encoded protein: CASTGTSYTEAFF.

This chain joins TRBV7-9 and TRBJ1-1; D possibly corresponds to TRBD1 (5 bases). The length of the CDR3 is 15 residues. The germline V and J ends were trimmed by 7 bases and 3 bases, with 18 bases remaining between them. Germline CDR1 reads SEHNR; CDR2 reads FQNEAQ (reference sequence). Here the CDR3 DNA reads TGTGCCAGCATCCTAGGGGCGGGGATAGACACTGAAGCTTTCTTT. Translating gives CASILGAGIDTEAFF.

The rearrangement uses TRBV28 and TRBJ2-7; D remains unclear. CDR3 length: 14 residues. V was shortened by 1 base and J by 4 bases, with 11 bases between the two germline ends. Germline V gene data show CDR1 as MDHEN and CDR2 as SYDVKM. Here the CDR3 DNA reads TGTGCCAGCAGTTTATCTAACGGAGCTTACGAGCAGTACTTC. This encodes CASSLSNGAYEQYF.

This clonotype was counted many times. One junction end does not reproduce the germline sequence, and a read error may be involved. The chain joins TRBV12-3 or TRBV12-4 to TRBJ2-3; D is uncertain. The CDR3 has 14 amino acids. CDR3 DNA sequence: TGTGCCAGCAGTTTTGGGGTGAGCGCAGATGCGCAGTATTTT. This gives the protein CASSFGVSADAQYF.

This chain uses TRBV27 with TRBJ2-2; TRBD1 agrees at 8 bases. This CDR3 spans 14 amino acids. The junction had 0 bases not matched to a gene; V was cut back by 0 bases and J by 6 bases. CDR1 and CDR2 from the germline V gene are MNHEY and SMNVEV (reference sequence). CDR3 bases: TGTGCCAGCAGTTTATCGGGACAGGCCGGGGAGCTGTTTTTT. As protein: CASSLSGQAGELFF.

The rearrangement joins TRBV21-1 to TRBJ2-6; the table's D call of TRBD1 was not tested on the DNA. TRBV21-1 is annotated as a pseudogene. The CDR3 runs 15 residues. The CDR3 is CASSKRGVGANVLTF. CDR3 DNA: TGTGCCAGCAGCAAACGAGGGGTCGGGGCCAACGTCCTGACTTTC.

A few counts support this clonotype. CDR3 in amino acids: CASSRTGTSDEQYF. CDR3 DNA: TGTGCCAGCAGCCGCACCGGGACTAGCGACGAGCAGTACTTC. The J gene is TRBJ2-7, the V gene TRBV7-9; 10 bases fit TRBD2. Germline-derived CDR1 and CDR2 are SEHNR and FQNEAQ (reference sequence). With V trimmed by 5 bases and J by 5 bases, 6 bases remained unmatched. The CDR3 length is 14 residues.

For this clonotype: Its ends do not fully match the called genes, so a read error is possible. The chain recombines TRBV5-1 with TRBJ2-7; D is possibly TRBD1 (7 bases). The CDR3 contains 15 residues. The germline V gene has CDR1 SGHRS and CDR2 YFSETQ. As DNA, the CDR3 is TGCACCAGCAGCTTGGCGGGGACAGAATCCTACGAGCAGTACTTC. Its translation: CTSSLAGTESYEQYF. The variable domain in full, completed from reference TRBV5-1 and TRBJ2-7, reads KAGVTQTPRYLIKTRGQQVTLSCSPISGHRSVSWYQQTPGQGLQFLFEYFSETQRNKGNFPGRFSGRQFSNSRSEMNVSTLELGDSALYLCTSSLAGTESYEQYFGPGTRLTVT.

V and J are TRBV3-1 and TRBJ1-1; D remains ambiguous. V gave up 4 bases and J gave up 4 bases, with 13 bases separating them. CDR3 length: 14 residues. Germline CDR1 is LGHDT and CDR2 is YNNKEL (reference sequence). The CDR3 here is CASSPSMRGTEAFF. The CDR3 DNA reads as TGTGCCAGCAGCCCAAGTATGCGGGGCACTGAAGCTTTCTTT.

CDR3 DNA: TGCGCCAGCAGCCTCTGGGGGGACGCGAACACCGGGGAGCTGTTTTTT. It specifies CASSLWGDANTGELFF. This chain links TRBV5-1 with TRBJ2-2; tentative D call: TRBD2 (6 bases). The CDR3 covers 16 residues. V was shortened by 4 bases and J by 0 bases, with 13 bases between the two germline ends. Germline CDR1 reads SGHRS; CDR2 reads YFSETQ.

This sequence joins TRBV11-1 and TRBJ2-6; no reliable D call. There are 21 residues in the CDR3. V dropped 6 bases and J dropped 0 bases, with 27 bases sitting between them. The germline V gene encodes CDR1 SGHAT and CDR2 FQDESV (reference sequence). The DNA for the CDR3 is TGTGCCAGCAGACCCCCGGCCGATCAGGATTACTTAAGCTCTGGGGCCAACGTCCTGACTTTC. This gives the protein CASRPPADQDYLSSGANVLTF. Using reference TRBV11-1 and TRBJ2-6 for the parts outside the CDR3, the full variable domain is EAEVAQSPRYKITEKSQAVAFWCDPISGHATLYWYRQILGQGPELLVQFQDESVVDDSQLPKDRFSAERLKGVDSTLKIQPAELGDSAMYLCASRPPADQDYLSSGANVLTFGAGSRLTVL.

The rearrangement uses TRBV2 and TRBJ2-1, with 9 bases aligning to TRBD2. Trimming cost V 4 bases and J 4 bases; bases outside gene matches: 2. CDR1 and CDR2 (germline): SNHLY, FYNNEI. CDR3 length equals 14 residues. CDR3: CASSVGLAYNEQFF. For the CDR3, the DNA is TGTGCCAGCAGTGTCGGACTAGCGTACAATGAGCAGTTCTTC.

This clonotype was found a few times. This chain joins TRBV5-5 and TRBJ1-4; D is possibly TRBD1 (5 bases). Germline loops: CDR1 SGHKS, CDR2 YYEKEE (reference sequence). Trimming left V 3 bases short and J 7 bases short, with 13 bases between. This CDR3 spans 14 amino acids. The CDR3 protein is CASSSRGAREKLFF. The DNA for the CDR3 is TGTGCCAGCAGCTCGCGAGGGGCTCGTGAAAAACTGTTTTTT.

The V gene is TRBV20-1, the J gene TRBJ2-1; TRBD2 aligns across 10 bases. Germline V lookup: CDR1 DFQATT, CDR2 SNEGSKA (reference sequence). Trimming cost V 1 base and J 8 bases; bases outside gene matches: 8. The CDR3 extends over 15 amino acids. The CDR3 DNA reads TGCAGTGCTAGAGGTCCTAGCGGGGGAATGGATGAGCAGTTCTTC. This translates into CSARGPSGGMDEQFF.

The count of this clonotype is one. The rearrangement joins TRBV11-2 to TRBJ2-5; weak D call: TRBD2 (5 bases). Trimming left V 6 bases short and J 4 bases short, with 9 bases between. The CDR3 is made up of 12 amino acids. The germline V gene encodes CDR1 SGHAT and CDR2 FQNNGV. In DNA form, the CDR3 reads TGTGCCAGCAGGCCGGCGGGAGAGACCCAGTACTTC. Amino acids: CASRPAGETQYF.

This rearrangement joins TRBV6-2 or TRBV6-3 to TRBJ1-6, with TRBD1 matching over 9 bases. Unmatched junction bases numbered 7, after V lost 4 bases and J lost 0 bases. CDR3 length: 18 amino acids. The germline V gene encodes CDR1 MNHEY and CDR2 SVGEGT. The CDR3 reads CASSSRTGAISYNSPLHF. The CDR3 nucleotides read TGTGCCAGCAGTTCTCGGACAGGGGCGATCTCCTATAATTCACCCCTCCACTTT.

The chain couples TRBV6-6 to TRBJ2-5; 8 bases match TRBD2. CDR3 length: 16 residues. Germline V gene lookup returns CDR1 MNHNY and CDR2 SVGAGI (reference sequence). Unmatched junction bases numbered 10, after V lost 6 bases and J lost 1 base. CDR3 sequence reads: CASSLLRGGPQETQYF. The CDR3 DNA reads as TGTGCCAGCAGCCTCCTCCGCGGGGGGCCCCAAGAGACCCAGTACTTC.

This clonotype was seen more than once but under ten times. The chain links TRBV6-5 to TRBJ1-1; D ambiguous. The CDR3 sequence is 13 residues long. Germline assignment: CDR1 MNHEY and CDR2 SVGAGI. V gave up 8 bases and J gave up 1 base, with 11 bases separating them. The CDR3: CASRTEENTEAFF. For the CDR3, the DNA is TGTGCCAGCCGTACCGAGGAGAACACTGAAGCTTTCTTT.